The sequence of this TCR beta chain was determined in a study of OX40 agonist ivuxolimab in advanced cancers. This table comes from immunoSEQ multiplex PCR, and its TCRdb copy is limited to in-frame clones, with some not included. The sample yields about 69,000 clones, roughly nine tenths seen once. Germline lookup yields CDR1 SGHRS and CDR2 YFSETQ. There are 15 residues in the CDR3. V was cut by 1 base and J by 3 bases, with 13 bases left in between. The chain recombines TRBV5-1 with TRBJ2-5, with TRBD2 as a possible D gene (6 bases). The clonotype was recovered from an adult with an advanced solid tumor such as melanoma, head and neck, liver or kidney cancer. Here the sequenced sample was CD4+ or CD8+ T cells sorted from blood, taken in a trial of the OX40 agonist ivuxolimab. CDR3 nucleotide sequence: TGCGCCAGCAGCTTGATGGGGGAGGTAAAAGAGACCCAGTACTTC. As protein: CASSLMGEVKETQYF.